Following are 10 T cell receptor beta chains from one sample sequenced in a study of blood T cell repertoires in COVID-19. The data were produced by immunoSEQ multiplex PCR, yet TCRdb's version contains in-frame clones alone and is incomplete. The sample consists of approximately 230,000 clones, around 88% of them appearing once. Sequencing input: PBMCs or T cells enriched from blood (not recorded which). The source of these receptors is a woman under 40 who had recovered from COVID-19.

This sequence joins TRBV10-3 and TRBJ1-5, with D possibly being TRBD1 (5 bases). V gave up 4 bases and J gave up 2 bases, with 15 bases separating them. CDR3 length: 16 residues. Germline CDR1 is ENHRY and CDR2 is SYGVKD. CDR3 protein: CAISGDSPGGNQPQHF. DNA of the CDR3: TGTGCCATCAGTGGGGACTCCCCCGGTGGCAATCAGCCCCAGCATTTT.

The V and J genes are TRBV14 and TRBJ2-7, with a tentative D call TRBD1 (5 bases). The length of the CDR3 is 17 residues. The germline V gene has CDR1 SGHDN and CDR2 FVKESK. Between the trimmed V and J ends, which lost 4 bases and 3 bases, there was a span of 22 bases. CDR3 loop: CASSLVLIGQKYYEQYF. The CDR3 DNA follows: TGTGCCAGCAGCCTCGTCTTAATTGGACAAAAGTACTACGAGCAGTACTTC.

The genes are TRBV6-6 and TRBJ1-2; TRBD1 is a possible D gene (6 bases). Between the trimmed V and J ends, which lost 8 bases and 8 bases, there was a span of 18 bases. Germline loops: CDR1 MNHNY, CDR2 SVGAGI (reference sequence). The length of the CDR3 is 13 residues. The CDR3 sequence: CASGRSGAPGYTF. In nucleotides, the CDR3 is TGTGCCAGCGGTCGATCGGGGGCTCCAGGCTACACCTTC.

This clone occurred a few times. The chain has TRBV9 and TRBJ2-7; D may be TRBD1 (6 bases). Trimming took 4 bases from V and 7 from J, leaving 21 bases between them. The CDR3 has 15 amino acids. From germline, CDR1 is SGDLS and CDR2 YYNGEE. The CDR3 here is CASSPAGTPTGEQYF. The CDR3 coding sequence is TGTGCCAGCAGCCCGGCCGGGACACCGACAGGAGAGCAGTACTTC.

The chain uses TRBV5-6 and TRBJ2-7; D perhaps matches TRBD1 (5 bases). The CDR3 has 14 amino acids. The germline V gene has CDR1 SGHDT and CDR2 YYEEEE. Trimming took 4 bases from V and 2 from J, leaving 13 bases between them. CDR3 bases: TGTGCCAGCAGCCCGTACGACAGAACCTACGAGCAGTACTTC. It codes for CASSPYDRTYEQYF.

V and J are TRBV28 and TRBJ1-3, with 7 bases matching TRBD1. The V gene's germline CDR1 is MDHEN and CDR2 SYDVKM. The CDR3 length is 16 residues. V shed 1 base, J shed 0 bases, and the junction held 3 bases outside the gene matches. In DNA form, the CDR3 reads TGTGCCAGCAGTTTATCGGGACAGTTCTCTGGAAACACCATATATTTT. Translation gives CASSLSGQFSGNTIYF.

The chain uses TRBV19 and TRBJ1-4; tentatively, D is TRBD1 (6 bases). Trimming removed 3 bases from V and 8 bases from J, with 13 bases in between. CDR1 and CDR2 from the germline V gene are LNHDA and SQIVND (reference sequence). CDR3 size: 14 residues. As DNA, the CDR3 is TGTGCCAGTAGTATCGGCGGGGGGCGAGAAAAACTGTTTTTT. Translating gives CASSIGGGREKLFF.

This clone showed up just a few times. The chain has TRBV4-3 and TRBJ1-2, with a weak D call TRBD1 (5 bases). CDR1 and CDR2 (germline): LGHNA, YSLEER. Deletions cut 0 bases from V and 8 bases from J, with 16 bases between. The CDR3 is 15 residues long. In nucleotides, the CDR3 is TGCGCCAGCAGCCAAGAACTCGGACATATAAGCGGCTACACCTTC. Protein product: CASSQELGHISGYTF.

This chain joins TRBV3-1 (or the pseudogene TRBV3-2) and TRBJ1-1, with D possibly being TRBD1 (5 bases). CDR3 length equals 15 residues. Germline V gene data show CDR1 as LGHDT and CDR2 as YNNKEL (reference sequence). V lost 1 base and J 4 bases, leaving 13 bases between the germline ends. The CDR3 sequence: CASSQVWGGSTEAFF. The CDR3 DNA reads as TGTGCCAGCAGCCAAGTCTGGGGGGGTAGCACTGAAGCTTTCTTT.

Only a few counts were recorded for this clone. The V gene is TRBV11-2, the J gene TRBJ2-7; D may be TRBD2 (6 bases). Germline CDR1 is SGHAT and CDR2 is FQNNGV. Between the trimmed V and J ends, which lost 0 bases and 7 bases, there was a span of 16 bases. This CDR3 has 15 residues. CDR3 amino acids: CASSLDVASVGEQYF. In DNA, the CDR3 is TGTGCCAGCAGCTTAGATGTAGCTAGCGTTGGAGAGCAGTACTTC.